Listed here are 4 T cell receptor beta chains from one sample, sequenced in a study of T cells after yellow fever vaccination. TCRdb recomputed calls from the 5' RACE reads with MiXCR, one row per CDR3 protein. The sample lists just under 600,000 distinct CDR3 sequences, roughly 14% occurring once. The material was PBMCs, obtained on the day of the yellow fever booster vaccination. These TCRs come from a man younger than 45 who received the YFV17D yellow fever vaccine.

V and J are TRBV2 and TRBJ2-7; 8 nucleotides match TRBD1. Trimming at V came to 7 bases and at J to 3 bases, leaving 8 bases not matched to a gene. The CDR3 runs to 14 residues. Germline lookup yields CDR1 SNHLY and CDR2 FYNNEI. The DNA for the CDR3 is TGTGCCAGCACCTCAGACAGGGGAGTCTACGAGCAGTACTTC. This translates into CASTSDRGVYEQYF.

This clonotype was detected only a few times. The chain joins TRBV11-1 to TRBJ2-3; TRBD2 aligns across 9 bases. This CDR3 has 19 amino acids. V shed 4 bases, J shed 4 bases, and the junction held 18 bases outside the gene matches. Germline CDR1 is SGHAT and CDR2 is FQDESV (reference sequence). CDR3 region: CASSSSYSTAGGPPDTQYF. In DNA, the CDR3 is TGTGCCAGCAGCTCATCGTACTCCACCGCGGGAGGGCCCCCAGATACGCAGTATTTT.

V is TRBV30 and J is TRBJ1-2; 8 positions match TRBD1. Germline CDR1 reads GTSNPN; CDR2 reads SVGIG (reference sequence). This CDR3 has 15 amino acids. Losses at the gene ends were 2 bases for V and 7 bases for J; bases not matched to a gene: 12. This CDR3 is CAWSTWTGWIGGYTF. In DNA form, the CDR3 reads TGTGCCTGGAGTACATGGACAGGGTGGATCGGTGGCTACACCTTC.

The chain combines TRBV10-3 with TRBJ2-1; 7 nucleotides align to TRBD1. With V trimmed by 7 bases and J by 6 bases, 0 bases remained unmatched. Germline CDR1 reads ENHRY; CDR2 reads SYGVKD. The CDR3 has 11 residues. CDR3 in DNA: TGTGCCATCAACAGGGGCAATGAGCAGTTCTTC. The encoded protein is CAINRGNEQFF.